Listed here are 12 T cell receptor beta chains from one sample, sequenced in a study of T cell repertoires in cytomegalovirus infection. TCRdb reprocessed the reads via MiXCR and lists one record per CDR3 protein. The data contain about 190,000 distinct CDR3 sequences, approximately 9.6% of them singletons. The sample comprised PBMCs. Source of these receptors: a human donor in good health (CMV status not recorded). Some clones in this sample may be carry-over from other donors' samples.

This clonotype has at least ten counts. The rearrangement joins TRBV4-1 to TRBJ2-7, with D hard to call. V dropped 2 bases and J dropped 6 bases, with 11 bases sitting between them. The CDR3 length is 13 residues. The germline gives CDR1 MGHRA, CDR2 YSYEKL. In nucleotides, the CDR3 is TGCGCCAGCAGCCAAAGCCTTAAGGGCGAGCAGTACTTC. It specifies CASSQSLKGEQYF.

V usage is TRBV6-1 and J usage is TRBJ2-1; D is tentatively TRBD1 or TRBD2 (6 bases each). The germline V gene encodes CDR1 MNHNS and CDR2 SASEGT. The CDR3 has 13 amino acids. The ends were cut back, 7 bases at V and 9 bases at J, with 16 bases in the middle. The CDR3 here is CASTEWGAAEQFF. The CDR3 DNA follows: TGTGCCAGCACCGAATGGGGGGCGGCTGAGCAGTTCTTC.

As regards this clonotype: It is likely a read error, because the conserved phenylalanine at the end of the CDR3 is missing. The chain is built from TRBV29-1 and TRBJ1-1; possible D gene TRBD1, 5 bases. The CDR3 spans 11 residues. The germline V gene encodes CDR1 SQVTM and CDR2 ANQGSEA. The V end lost 7 bases, the J end lost 4 bases, and 10 bases lay between the germline ends. The CDR3 here is CSGGHLTEAFC. The DNA for the CDR3 is TGCAGCGGCGGACACCTCACTGAAGCTTTCTGT.

This clonotype was seen ten or more times. The V call is TRBV7-2, the J call TRBJ2-3; TRBD2 agrees at 9 bases. The CDR3 has 18 amino acids. Germline CDR1 SGHTA, CDR2 FQGNSA. The junction had 8 bases not matched to a gene; V was cut back by 1 base and J by 0 bases. CDR3 sequence: CASSLVSAAGGSTDTQYF. DNA of the CDR3: TGTGCCAGCAGCTTAGTTTCTGCTGCGGGGGGGAGCACAGATACGCAGTATTTT. The full variable domain, rest sourced from reference TRBV7-2 and TRBJ2-3, is GAGVSQSPSNKVTEKGKDVELRCDPISGHTALYWYRQSLGQGLEFLIYFQGNSAPDKSGLPSDRFSAERTGGSVSTLTIQRTQQEDSAVYLCASSLVSAAGGSTDTQYFGPGTRLTVL.

This clonotype occurred many times. This chain connects TRBV6-1 to TRBJ1-2; a possible D gene is TRBD1 (6 bases). V was pared by 8 bases and J by 8 bases, with 15 bases between. Germline V gives CDR1 MNHNS, CDR2 SASEGT. The CDR3 runs to 12 residues. The CDR3 spells CASRGGAAGYTF. In DNA, the CDR3 is TGTGCCAGCCGGGGGGGGGCTGCCGGCTACACCTTC.

This clonotype was seen a few times. J is TRBJ1-4 and V is TRBV6-5; D is perhaps TRBD1 (6 bases). Deletions cut 8 bases from V and 8 bases from J, with 12 bases between. This CDR3 is 12 amino acids long. CDR1 and CDR2 from the germline V gene are MNHEY and SVGAGI. In DNA form, the CDR3 reads TGTGCCAGCCGGGGGCTGGGAGAAAAACTGTTTTTT. As protein: CASRGLGEKLFF.

This clonotype was recorded a few times. The J gene is TRBJ1-2, the V gene TRBV6-5; weak D call: TRBD1 (5 bases). CDR1 and CDR2 from the germline V gene are MNHEY and SVGAGI. This CDR3 spans 12 amino acids. V dropped 4 bases and J dropped 6 bases, with 9 bases sitting between them. As DNA, the CDR3 is TGTGCCAGCAGTTTAACAGGCAATGGCTACACCTTC. It codes for CASSLTGNGYTF.

This clonotype was found many times. The V call is TRBV25-1, the J call TRBJ1-1; D is undetermined. CDR3 length: 15 residues. The V gene lost 6 bases and the J gene lost 6 bases, with 20 bases spanning the gap. Germline lookup yields CDR1 MGHDK and CDR2 SYGVNS. The CDR3, as DNA: TGTGCCAGCAGCGCGGAGGGTGGGTCGGGGTCTGAAGCTTTCTTT. It translates to CASSAEGGSGSEAFF.

This rearrangement joins TRBV20-1 to TRBJ1-5; a possible D gene is TRBD1 (6 bases). V shed 0 bases and J shed 2 bases, with 11 bases lying between them. The germline CDR1 and CDR2 sequences are DFQATT and SNEGSKA (reference sequence). The CDR3 has 15 amino acids. CDR3 coding DNA: TGCAGTGCTAGAGATAACAGGGCTGGCAATCAGCCCCAGCATTTT. Amino acids: CSARDNRAGNQPQHF.

The chain uses TRBV14 and TRBJ2-2; D may be TRBD2 (5 bases). V lost 0 bases and J 1 base, leaving 9 bases between the germline ends. Germline values: CDR1 SGHDN, CDR2 FVKESK. The length of the CDR3 is 16 residues. The CDR3 sequence is CASSQDWERNTGELFF. The CDR3 nucleotides read TGTGCCAGCAGCCAAGATTGGGAGCGGAACACCGGGGAGCTGTTTTTT.

The rearrangement joins TRBV28 to TRBJ2-2; tentative D call: TRBD2 (6 bases). The V gene's germline CDR1 is MDHEN and CDR2 SYDVKM. The CDR3 has 16 amino acids. The V and J ends lost 3 bases and 3 bases respectively, with 14 bases between them. The CDR3 DNA is TGTGCCAGCAGTTTGGAGGGTTTGGGTCACACCGGGGAGCTGTTTTTT. It codes for CASSLEGLGHTGELFF.

This clonotype was recorded at least ten times. This chain connects TRBV7-2 to TRBJ1-2; D unclear. This CDR3 has 13 amino acids. Germline V gene sequence: CDR1 SGHTA, CDR2 FQGNSA. Trimming cost V 1 base and J 8 bases, with 11 bases left between them. The CDR3 coding sequence is TGTGCCAGCAGCTTAGACAGTCCCCTCGGCTACACCTTC. Its protein product is CASSLDSPLGYTF.